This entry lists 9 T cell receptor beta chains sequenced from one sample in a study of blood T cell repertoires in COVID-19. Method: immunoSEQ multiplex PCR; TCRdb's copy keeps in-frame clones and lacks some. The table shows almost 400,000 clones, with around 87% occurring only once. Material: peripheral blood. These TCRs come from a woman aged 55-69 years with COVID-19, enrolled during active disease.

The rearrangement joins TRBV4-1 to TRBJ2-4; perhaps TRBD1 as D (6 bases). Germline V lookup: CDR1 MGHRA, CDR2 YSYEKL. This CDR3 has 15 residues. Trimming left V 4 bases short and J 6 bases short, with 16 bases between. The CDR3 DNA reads TGCGCCAGCAGCCCAGGACAGACGGGGATAAACATTCAGTACTTC. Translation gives CASSPGQTGINIQYF.

The CDR3 spells CASSSGGGNQPQHF. CDR3 in DNA: TGTGCCAGCAGCTCAGGCGGGGGTAATCAGCCCCAGCATTTT. The chain joins TRBV7-2 to TRBJ1-5; tentative D call: TRBD1 (5 bases). Germline V gives CDR1 SGHTA, CDR2 FQGNSA. The CDR3 is made up of 14 amino acids. V was clipped by 4 bases and J by 4 bases, with 11 bases between them.

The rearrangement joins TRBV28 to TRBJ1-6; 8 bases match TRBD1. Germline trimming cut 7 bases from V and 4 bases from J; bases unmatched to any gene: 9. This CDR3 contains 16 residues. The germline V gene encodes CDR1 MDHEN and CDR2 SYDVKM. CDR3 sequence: CASTTSGTGYNSPLHF. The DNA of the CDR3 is TGTGCCAGCACCACCTCCGGGACAGGATATAATTCACCCCTCCACTTT.

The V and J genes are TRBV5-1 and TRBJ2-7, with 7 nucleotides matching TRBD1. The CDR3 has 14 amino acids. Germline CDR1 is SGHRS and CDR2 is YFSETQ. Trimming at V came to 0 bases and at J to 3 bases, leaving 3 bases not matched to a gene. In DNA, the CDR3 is TGCGCCAGCAGCTTGGTCGGGGACAGCTACGAGCAGTACTTC. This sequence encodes CASSLVGDSYEQYF.

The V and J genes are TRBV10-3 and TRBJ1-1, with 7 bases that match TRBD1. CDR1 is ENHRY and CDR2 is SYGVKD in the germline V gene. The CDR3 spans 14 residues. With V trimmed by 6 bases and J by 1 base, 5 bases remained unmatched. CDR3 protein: CAIRAGQENTEAFF. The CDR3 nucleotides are TGTGCCATCAGGGCCGGACAGGAGAACACTGAAGCTTTCTTT.

CDR3 amino acids: CASSSPAGRSYNSPLHF. The CDR3 bases are TGTGCCAGCAGCTCCCCGGCGGGGAGGAGTTATAATTCACCCCTCCACTTT. The chain combines TRBV7-8 with TRBJ1-6; D call uncertain. V was trimmed by 4 bases and J by 4 bases, leaving 17 bases between them. Germline V gene sequence: CDR1 SGHVS, CDR2 FQNEAQ. The CDR3 is 17 residues long.

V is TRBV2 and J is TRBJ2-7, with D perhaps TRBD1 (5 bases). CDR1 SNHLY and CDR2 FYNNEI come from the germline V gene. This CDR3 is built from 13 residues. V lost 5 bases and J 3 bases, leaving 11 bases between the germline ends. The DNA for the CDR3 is TGTGCCAGCAGTTCGACCGACAGCTACGAGCAGTACTTC. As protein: CASSSTDSYEQYF.

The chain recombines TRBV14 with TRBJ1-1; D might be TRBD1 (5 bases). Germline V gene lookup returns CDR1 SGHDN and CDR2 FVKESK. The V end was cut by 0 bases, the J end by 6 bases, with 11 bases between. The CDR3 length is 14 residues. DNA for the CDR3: TGTGCCAGCAGCCAAGAGTTAGTAGGGGCTGAAGCTTTCTTT. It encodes CASSQELVGAEAFF.

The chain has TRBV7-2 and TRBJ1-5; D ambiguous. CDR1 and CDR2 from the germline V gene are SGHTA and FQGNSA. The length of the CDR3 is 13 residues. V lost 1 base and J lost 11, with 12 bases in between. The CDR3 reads CASSLETAASQHF. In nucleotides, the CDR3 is TGTGCCAGCAGCTTAGAAACAGCCGCGTCCCAGCATTTT.